These T cell receptor beta chains were read from a single sample in a study of blood T cell repertoires in COVID-19. Measured with immunoSEQ multiplex PCR; TCRdb has only the in-frame clones, and not every one. The sample holds about 67,000 clones; roughly 85% are singletons and the top ten take more than 15%. The sequenced material came from peripheral blood. The receptors originated from a woman at least 80 years old with acute or convalescent COVID-19. Each CDR3 is given with its conserved first and last residue. Each record gives: V gene, CDR3 length, clone size, J gene, D gene, CDR3 DNA, CDR3 protein. A D gene is named only where the DNA matches it firmly. Not every row has a clone size; where given, it reads once, few, many or a size class.

V: TRBV2
length: 15
size: -
J: TRBJ1-5
D: TRBD1
DNA: TGTGCCAGCAGTAGGGGGACAGCCCTAAATCAGCCCCAGCATTTT
CDR3: CASSRGTALNQPQHF

V: TRBV4-1
length: 16
size: once
J: TRBJ1-4
D: TRBD1
DNA: TGCGCCAGCAGCCGAATAACAGGGGGAACTAATGAAAAACTGTTTTTT
CDR3: CASSRITGGTNEKLFF

V: TRBV28
length: 13
size: -
J: TRBJ2-5
D: -
DNA: TGTGCCAGCAGTTTGCAGCGGCAAGAGACCCAGTACTTC
CDR3: CASSLQRQETQYF

V: TRBV7-3
length: 14
size: -
J: TRBJ2-1
D: TRBD2
DNA: TGTGCCAGCAGTCGGCTAGCGGGTTCCAATGAGCAGTTCTTC
CDR3: CASSRLAGSNEQFF

V: TRBV2
length: 14
size: -
J: TRBJ1-6
D: -
DNA: TGTGCCAGCAGCCTGGGGGGGCAGAATTCACCCCTCCACTTT
CDR3: CASSLGGQNSPLHF

V: TRBV11-2
length: 11
size: -
J: TRBJ2-5
D: -
DNA: TGTGCCAGCAGCGCCCGGGACACCATGTACTTC
CDR3: CASSARDTMYF

V: TRBV18
length: 15
size: -
J: TRBJ2-1
D: -
DNA: TGTGCCAGCTCACCAGAGGGTCTCTCGGCCAATGAGCAGTTCTTC
CDR3: CASSPEGLSANEQFF

V: TRBV3-1/TRBV3-2
length: 16
size: -
J: TRBJ2-3
D: TRBD1
DNA: TGTGCCAGCAGCCATCGGGCGACAGGGGGGACTCATACGCAGTATTTT
CDR3: CASSHRATGGTHTQYF

V: TRBV3-1/TRBV3-2
length: 12
size: -
J: TRBJ1-2
D: -
DNA: TGTGCCAGCAGCCAAGCCGTCGGTGGCTACACCTTC
CDR3: CASSQAVGGYTF

V: TRBV28
length: 16
size: -
J: TRBJ1-5
D: -
DNA: TGTGCCAGCAACAAAAGGGCCTGGGACATGGGCCAGCCCCAGCATTTT
CDR3: CASNKRAWDMGQPQHF

V: TRBV27
length: 15
size: once
J: TRBJ1-5
D: TRBD1
DNA: TGTGCCAGCAGCCCTTATCGACAGGGGAATCAGCCCCAGCATTTT
CDR3: CASSPYRQGNQPQHF

V: TRBV28
length: 15
size: -
J: TRBJ2-7
D: -
DNA: TGTGCCAGCAGTACCGACATCCTTGGTCTATACGAGCAGTACTTC
CDR3: CASSTDILGLYEQYF

V: TRBV19
length: 16
size: -
J: TRBJ2-1
D: TRBD2
DNA: TGTGCCAGTAGTAAGAGTAGCGGGTTCTCCTACAATGAGCAGTTCTTC
CDR3: CASSKSSGFSYNEQFF

V: TRBV5-6
length: 16
size: -
J: TRBJ2-1
D: -
DNA: TGTGCCAGCAGCTTGGCCGGTTGGGGGCCGTACAATGAGCAGTTCTTC
CDR3: CASSLAGWGPYNEQFF

V: TRBV5-1
length: 12
size: -
J: TRBJ2-3
D: -
DNA: TGCGCCAGCAGCTTGGCCGGGGATACGCAGTATTTT
CDR3: CASSLAGDTQYF

V: TRBV7-2
length: 16
size: few
J: TRBJ1-1
D: TRBD1
DNA: TGTGCCAGCAGCATACGGACAGGGCGTCTGGACACTGAAGCTTTCTTT
CDR3: CASSIRTGRLDTEAFF

V: TRBV6-2/TRBV6-3
length: 19
size: -
J: TRBJ2-5
D: TRBD2
DNA: TGTGCCAGCAGTAAACAGGTCCGACTAGCGGGGGGGTCCCGGCGGACCCAGTACTTC
CDR3: CASSKQVRLAGGSRRTQYF

V: TRBV6-5
length: 14
size: -
J: TRBJ2-1
D: TRBD2
DNA: TGTGCCAGCATTGGTTCTAGCGGGGTCAATGAGCAGTTCTTC
CDR3: CASIGSSGVNEQFF

V: TRBV11-2
length: 15
size: few
J: TRBJ2-2
D: -
DNA: TGTGCCAGCAGGAAGGGACTCTCCCCGGCCGGGGAGCTGTTTTTT
CDR3: CASRKGLSPAGELFF

V: TRBV7-2
length: 15
size: -
J: TRBJ2-3
D: -
DNA: TGTGCCAGTCGTGTGGGTTGGAGTAGCACAGATACGCAGTATTTT
CDR3: CASRVGWSSTDTQYF

V: TRBV6-4
length: 14
size: -
J: TRBJ2-2
D: -
DNA: TGTGCCAGCAGTGACAAGGCTAGCACCGGGGAGCTGTTTTTT
CDR3: CASSDKASTGELFF

V: TRBV28
length: 12
size: -
J: TRBJ1-2
D: -
DNA: TGTGCTTCAATCGGGAGGGACTATGGCTACACCTTC
CDR3: CASIGRDYGYTF

V: TRBV7-2
length: 13
size: few
J: TRBJ1-2
D: -
DNA: TGTGCCAGCAGCTTGGAGCGAAACTATGGCTACACCTTC
CDR3: CASSLERNYGYTF

V: TRBV6-5
length: 13
size: -
J: TRBJ1-1
D: TRBD1
DNA: TGTGCCACAGACGACAGGGGTTTCACTGAAGCTTTCTTT
CDR3: CATDDRGFTEAFF

V: TRBV11-2
length: 15
size: once
J: TRBJ1-5
D: -
DNA: TGTGCCAGCAGCTTAGGGGCAGGGAGCAATCAGCCCCAGCATTTT
CDR3: CASSLGAGSNQPQHF

V: TRBV4-3
length: 15
size: -
J: TRBJ2-2
D: -
DNA: TGCGCCAGCAGCGCTTCTCTCAGCGATACCGGGGAGCTGTTTTTT
CDR3: CASSASLSDTGELFF

V: TRBV5-1
length: 16
size: -
J: TRBJ2-3
D: TRBD1
DNA: TGCGCCAGCAGCTTGGCCGGATCCAGGGGGCAAGATACGCAGTATTTT
CDR3: CASSLAGSRGQDTQYF

V: TRBV5-1
length: 13
size: -
J: TRBJ2-1
D: TRBD2
DNA: TGCGCCACCAAAACGGGACTAGTTAATGAGCAGTTCTTC
CDR3: CATKTGLVNEQFF

V: TRBV19
length: 16
size: -
J: TRBJ2-2
D: TRBD2
DNA: TGTGCCAGTAGCGGGAGGACCATTGCGTTCACCGGGGAGCTGTTTTTT
CDR3: CASSGRTIAFTGELFF

V: TRBV19
length: 16
size: -
J: TRBJ2-2
D: TRBD2
DNA: TGTGCCAGTAGTAAAGTCGCGGGGGGTCGTACCGGGGAGCTGTTTTTT
CDR3: CASSKVAGGRTGELFF